These 31 T cell receptor beta chains were sequenced from one sample in a study of post-analysis software for immune sequencing data. Their antigen targets remain unknown. The authors incorporated unique molecular identifiers into the TCR beta cDNA libraries. TCRdb used MiXCR to reprocess the PCR reads, holding one entry per CDR3 protein. The sample holds about 760,000 distinct CDR3 sequences; about 27% are singletons and the top ten take around 0.6%. Findings and limits, study-wide: Controls had lower frequencies than patients of about 5 TRBV segments, which included TRBV5-6, TRBV5-1 and TRBV20-1.

The sequencing sample was made of blood. These receptor sequences come from a girl aged 10 to 17 with multiple sclerosis.

The V call is TRBV12-3 or TRBV12-4, the J call TRBJ1-2; the D is unclear. The CDR3 has 13 amino acids. Trimming left V 5 bases short and J 8 bases short, with 15 bases between. The CDR3 sequence: CASSPPPAGGYTF. CDR3 nucleotides: TGTGCCAGCAGTCCCCCCCCGGCGGGGGGCTACACCTTC.

The rearrangement links TRBV20-1 to TRBJ2-7; D may be TRBD1 (5 bases). CDR1 DFQATT and CDR2 SNEGSKA come from the germline V gene (reference sequence). V shed 5 bases and J shed 3 bases, with 17 bases lying between them. CDR3 length: 14 amino acids. Written as DNA, the CDR3 is TGCAGTGCTCTCTCAGGGTTTCGGGTCTACGAGCAGTACTTC. This encodes CSALSGFRVYEQYF.

As for this clonotype: A read error may explain this, as a much larger clone is one base away. The CDR3 region is CASSTISYEQYF. The CDR3 DNA is TGTGCCAGCAGCACTATCTCCTACGAGCAGTACTTC. The V and J genes are TRBV7-9 and TRBJ2-7; D is ambiguous. CDR1 and CDR2 from the germline V gene are SEHNR and FQNEAQ (reference sequence). CDR3 size: 12 residues. V lost 5 bases to trimming and J lost 0 bases, with 5 bases between them.

This clonotype was detected only a few times. The V call is TRBV10-3, the J call TRBJ1-2; D unclear. V was shortened by 11 bases and J by 7 bases, with 23 bases between the two germline ends. The CDR3 loop spans 14 amino acids. CDR1 ENHRY and CDR2 SYGVKD come from the germline V gene. CDR3 nucleotides: TGTGCCGGCCGGGATTCGCTGGGAGGCTCTGGCTACACCTTC. This translates into CAGRDSLGGSGYTF.

This clonotype turned up a few times. The J gene is TRBJ2-5, the V gene TRBV7-2; D might be TRBD1 (6 bases). The CDR3 spans 16 residues. The germline V gene has CDR1 SGHTA and CDR2 FQGNSA. V lost 3 bases and J 5 bases, leaving 19 bases between the germline ends. This chain's CDR3 is CASSLRMGAAEETQYF. The CDR3 DNA follows: TGTGCCAGCAGCTTGCGGATGGGGGCGGCAGAGGAGACCCAGTACTTC.

The chain uses TRBV11-2 and TRBJ2-1; D not resolved. The CDR3 is made up of 15 amino acids. The ends were cut back, 1 base at V and 3 bases at J, with 10 bases in the middle. The germline V gene has CDR1 SGHAT and CDR2 FQNNGV. The CDR3 region is CASSLAWGNYNEQFF. Here the CDR3 DNA reads TGTGCCAGCAGCTTAGCCTGGGGAAACTACAATGAGCAGTTCTTC.

This clonotype showed up just a few times. The chain carries TRBV20-1 and TRBJ1-1; a weak D match, TRBD1 (5 bases). Trimming removed 2 bases from V and 1 base from J, with 11 bases in between. From germline, CDR1 is DFQATT and CDR2 SNEGSKA (reference sequence). The CDR3 sequence is 14 residues long. This CDR3 is CSARTPGQNTEAFF. In DNA, the CDR3 is TGCAGTGCTAGAACCCCAGGGCAGAACACTGAAGCTTTCTTT.

This clonotype was seen a handful of times. The rearrangement uses TRBV5-1 and TRBJ2-3; 9 positions agree with TRBD2. This CDR3 spans 15 amino acids. Trimming at V came to 0 bases and at J to 4 bases, leaving 3 bases not matched to a gene. CDR1 and CDR2 (germline): SGHRS, YFSETQ. The CDR3 sequence: CASSLEAGGPDTQYF. The CDR3 nucleotides read TGCGCCAGCAGCTTGGAAGCGGGGGGACCAGATACGCAGTATTTT.

As for this clonotype: One end of the junction does not line up with germline, which may come from a read error. V usage is TRBV5-1 and J usage is TRBJ2-5; 7 nucleotides match TRBD1. CDR1 and CDR2 (germline): SGHRS, YFSETQ. The CDR3 length is 13 residues. The CDR3 DNA follows: TGCGCAAGCAGGTCCAGGGGGAAGGAGACCCAGTACTTC. Amino acids: CASRSRGKETQYF.

This clonotype has more than one count but fewer than ten. The rearrangement links TRBV5-1 to TRBJ2-1; 13 positions match TRBD2. Trimming cost V 2 bases and J 0 bases; bases outside gene matches: 5. Germline assignment: CDR1 SGHRS and CDR2 YFSETQ. The CDR3 spans 18 residues. This chain's CDR3 is CASSFRTSGRTSYNEQFF. The CDR3 DNA follows: TGCGCCAGCAGCTTTAGGACTAGCGGGAGAACCTCCTACAATGAGCAGTTCTTC.

The chain couples TRBV4-3 to TRBJ2-7; maybe TRBD2 (5 bases). V lost 0 bases and J 4 bases, leaving 13 bases between the germline ends. The germline V gene encodes CDR1 LGHNA and CDR2 YSLEER. The CDR3 totals 15 residues. CDR3 coding DNA: TGCGCCAGCAGCCAAGAATCTCTAGGCGGGTACGAGCAGTACTTC. Translating it yields CASSQESLGGYEQYF.

This clonotype was found a few times. This rearrangement joins TRBV6-5 to TRBJ2-3; D not certain. CDR1 is MNHEY, CDR2 SVGAGI, per germline. This CDR3 has 12 amino acids. V was shortened by 11 bases and J by 2 bases, with 11 bases between the two germline ends. Written as DNA, the CDR3 is TGTGCCGGCGGTACAACCACAGATACGCAGTATTTT. This translates into CAGGTTTDTQYF.

The chain employs TRBV29-1 and TRBJ1-5; D gene unclear. CDR1 SQVTM and CDR2 ANQGSEA come from the germline V gene. There are 13 residues in the CDR3. Between the trimmed V and J ends, which lost 7 bases and 0 bases, there was a span of 10 bases. The CDR3 DNA is TGCAGCGCCCTCGTCAGTAGCAATCAGCCCCAGCATTTT. Its protein is CSALVSSNQPQHF.

The chain links TRBV5-1 to TRBJ1-2; perhaps TRBD1 as D (5 bases). The germline gives CDR1 SGHRS, CDR2 YFSETQ. V was shortened by 1 base and J by 5 bases, with 18 bases between the two germline ends. This CDR3 is built from 16 residues. The chain's CDR3 is CASSLNFPGTIYGYTF. DNA of the CDR3: TGCGCCAGCAGCTTGAATTTTCCAGGGACGATTTATGGCTACACCTTC.

The rearrangement joins TRBV18 to TRBJ2-1; 12 bases line up with TRBD2. The ends lost 3 bases at V and 11 bases at J; junction bases unmatched: 11. Germline V lookup: CDR1 KGHSH, CDR2 LQKENI. This CDR3 is 16 amino acids long. DNA of the CDR3: TGTGCCAGCTCACCTCAGACTAGCGGGGGTACGAAGAAGCAGTTCTTC. Amino acid sequence: CASSPQTSGGTKKQFF.

V gene TRBV12-3 or TRBV12-4 combines with J gene TRBJ1-2, with D possibly TRBD1 on 5 matching bases. This CDR3 contains 14 residues. The germline V and J ends were trimmed by 5 bases and 6 bases, with 16 bases remaining between them. The CDR3 DNA is TGTGCCAGCAGTCCCGCCCCAGGGAGGGATGGCTACACCTTC. Its translation is CASSPAPGRDGYTF.

This clonotype was seen more than once but under ten times. CDR3 DNA: TGTGCCAGCAGCTTGAGCCCGGGGGGCAACTATGGCTACACCTTC. Residues: CASSLSPGGNYGYTF. This rearrangement joins TRBV7-2 to TRBJ1-2; D is possibly TRBD1 (6 bases). With 3 bases removed from V and 2 bases from J, the gap between germline ends came to 13 bases. This CDR3 has 15 residues. Germline assignment: CDR1 SGHTA and CDR2 FQGNSA.

V is TRBV15 and J is TRBJ1-3, with a tentative D call TRBD1 (6 bases). From germline, CDR1 is LNHNV and CDR2 YYDKDF (reference sequence). Trimming shortened V by 1 base and J by 0 bases, and 13 bases separated the two germline ends. This CDR3 is 17 amino acids long. The CDR3 protein is CATSRGRGAPSGNTIYF. The CDR3, as DNA: TGTGCCACCAGCAGAGGTCGGGGGGCCCCCTCTGGAAACACCATATATTTT.

V and J are TRBV7-7 and TRBJ2-5, with D unresolved. Germline V gives CDR1 SSHAT, CDR2 FNYEAQ (reference sequence). The CDR3 totals 13 residues. V lost 3 bases and J 11 bases, leaving 16 bases between the germline ends. CDR3 nucleotides: TGTGCCAGCAGCTTTGCCGGAGACAATGAGCAGTACTTC. Protein product: CASSFAGDNEQYF.

J is TRBJ2-1 and V is TRBV7-2; 9 bases map to TRBD2. The CDR3 covers 16 residues. Germline V lookup: CDR1 SGHTA, CDR2 FQGNSA. The junction had 4 bases not matched to a gene; V was cut back by 1 base and J by 3 bases. The CDR3 spells CASSLDPAGGYNEQFF. CDR3 nucleotides: TGTGCCAGCAGCTTAGATCCAGCGGGAGGCTACAATGAGCAGTTCTTC.

This clonotype was seen a few times. V is TRBV5-4 and J is TRBJ2-7, with TRBD1 matching 9 bases. Looked up from germline, CDR1 is SGHNT and CDR2 is YYREEE (reference sequence). The V and J ends lost 0 bases and 7 bases, in that order; junction bases with no gene match: 8. This CDR3 is 15 amino acids long. The CDR3 DNA follows: TGTGCCAGCAGCTTGGTGGGGACAGGGTTAAAGGAGCAGTACTTC. Its protein product is CASSLVGTGLKEQYF.

Concerning this clonotype itself: Germline is not matched at one junction end, which may reflect a read error. This sequence joins TRBV7-7 and TRBJ2-5; 7 bases are a match to TRBD1. This CDR3 is built from 15 residues. Germline V gene data show CDR1 as SSHAT and CDR2 as FNYEAQ (reference sequence). The CDR3 sequence is CASSLDGQAQETQYF. The CDR3 DNA reads as TGTGCTAGCAGCTTAGACGGACAGGCCCAAGAGACCCAGTACTTC.

This clonotype was recorded a few times. The chain joins TRBV20-1 to TRBJ2-1; TRBD2 matches at 9 bases. Germline values: CDR1 DFQATT, CDR2 SNEGSKA (reference sequence). CDR3 length equals 14 residues. V trimming: 3 bases; J trimming: 4 bases; junction bases outside the gene matches: 4. CDR3 in amino acids: CSARRLAVYNEQFF. DNA of the CDR3: TGCAGTGCTAGGAGACTAGCGGTTTACAATGAGCAGTTCTTC.

In this sample, this clonotype turned up a few times. The genes are TRBV18 and TRBJ1-1; D might be TRBD1 (6 bases). Germline V gene lookup returns CDR1 KGHSH and CDR2 LQKENI. This CDR3 spans 15 amino acids. Trimming pared 4 bases from V and 4 bases from J, leaving 16 bases between. The DNA for the CDR3 is TGTGCCAGCTCACAGGACAGCTCCGGGACCACTGAAGCTTTCTTT. Amino acids: CASSQDSSGTTEAFF.

In its sample, this clonotype was seen many times. The chain joins TRBV10-3 to TRBJ2-5, with 8 bases matching TRBD1. The CDR3 totals 16 residues. The germline V gene has CDR1 ENHRY and CDR2 SYGVKD. The junction had 10 bases not matched to a gene; V was cut back by 4 bases and J by 3 bases. The CDR3 region has the DNA TGTGCCATCAGTGGACCCGGACAGGGTGGCAAAGAGACCCAGTACTTC. Protein product: CAISGPGQGGKETQYF.

The table lists this clonotype with a few counts. V is TRBV6-6 and J is TRBJ2-3; maybe TRBD1 (8 bases). Germline V CDR1 and CDR2: MNHNY, SVGAGI (reference sequence). The CDR3 covers 16 residues. Trimming shortened V by 6 bases and J by 5 bases, and 21 bases separated the two germline ends. The CDR3 sequence: CASSTTGQGGGDTQYF. The DNA for the CDR3 is TGTGCCAGCAGCACAACCGGACAGGGAGGGGGAGATACGCAGTATTTT.

The V gene is TRBV6-1, the J gene TRBJ1-2, with D unclear. Germline assignment: CDR1 MNHNS and CDR2 SASEGT. The CDR3 contains 13 residues. V was pared by 6 bases and J by 7 bases, with 15 bases between. CDR3 sequence (DNA): TGTGCCAGCAGGCAACAGACCGGACCTGGCTACACCTTC. Translated, it gives CASRQQTGPGYTF.

V and J are TRBV20-1 and TRBJ2-7; D is perhaps TRBD2 (5 bases). The CDR3 length is 14 residues. In germline, CDR1 is DFQATT, CDR2 SNEGSKA (reference sequence). Deletions cut 6 bases from V and 2 bases from J, with 17 bases between. For the CDR3, the DNA is TGCAGTGCAACGGAGGACGTCGGGACCTACGAGCAGTACTTC. The encoded protein is CSATEDVGTYEQYF.

The sample holds a few counts of this clonotype. The chain links TRBV5-1 to TRBJ1-4; no reliable D call. CDR3 size: 17 residues. V gave up 0 bases and J gave up 4 bases, with 16 bases separating them. Germline CDR1 and CDR2: SGHRS and YFSETQ. Written as DNA, the CDR3 is TGCGCCAGCAGCTTGGCCAGGAAGGGCCCGATTAATGAAAAACTGTTTTTT. Translating it yields CASSLARKGPINEKLFF.

This clonotype was detected ten times or more. The chain joins TRBV3-1 to TRBJ2-7, with 7 bases matching TRBD2. The CDR3 is 14 amino acids. J gave up 2 bases and V 4 bases, and 5 bases lay outside the gene matches. Germline V gene sequence: CDR1 LGHDT, CDR2 YNNKEL (reference sequence). The CDR3 DNA sequence: TGTGCCAGCAGCCCAGCGGGAAGTACCTACGAGCAGTACTTC. Amino acid sequence: CASSPAGSTYEQYF.

There are a few counts of this clonotype. The gene calls are TRBV7-8 and TRBJ2-5; 7 positions agree with TRBD1. V trimming: 5 bases; J trimming: 2 bases; junction bases outside the gene matches: 11. Per germline, CDR1 SGHVS and CDR2 FQNEAQ. This CDR3 spans 16 amino acids. CDR3 bases: TGTGCCAGCAGCCTAAACTCGGGACAGAAGCAAGAGACCCAGTACTTC. This translates into CASSLNSGQKQETQYF.